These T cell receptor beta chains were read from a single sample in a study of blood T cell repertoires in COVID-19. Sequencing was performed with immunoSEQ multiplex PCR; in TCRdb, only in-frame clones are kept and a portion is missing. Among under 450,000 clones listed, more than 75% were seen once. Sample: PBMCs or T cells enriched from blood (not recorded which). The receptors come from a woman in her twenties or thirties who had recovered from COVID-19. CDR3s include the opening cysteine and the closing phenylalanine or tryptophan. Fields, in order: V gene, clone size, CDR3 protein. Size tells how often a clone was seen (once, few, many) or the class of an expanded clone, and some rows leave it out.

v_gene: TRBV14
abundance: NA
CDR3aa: CASSPLGSPHNEQFF

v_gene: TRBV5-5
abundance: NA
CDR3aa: CASSLTRTSGVYTDTQYF

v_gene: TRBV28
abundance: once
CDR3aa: CASSSIADNYGYTF

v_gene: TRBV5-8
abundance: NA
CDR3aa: CASSSGGTYEQYF

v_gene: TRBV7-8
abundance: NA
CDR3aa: CASSLGPSGGQETQYF

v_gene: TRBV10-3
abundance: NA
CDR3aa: CAISEQESTEAFF

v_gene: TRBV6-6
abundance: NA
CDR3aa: CASSDGQSPYGYTF

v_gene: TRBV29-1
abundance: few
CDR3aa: CSVEAGSGNTIYF

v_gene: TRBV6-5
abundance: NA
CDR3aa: CASSYRRTATGGYTF

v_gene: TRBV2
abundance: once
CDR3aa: CASRGDQETQYF

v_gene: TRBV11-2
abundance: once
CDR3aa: CASSLALFYEQYF

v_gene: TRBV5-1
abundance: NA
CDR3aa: CASSLGLRAGEETQYF

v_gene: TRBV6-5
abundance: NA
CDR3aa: CANQQGPGELFF

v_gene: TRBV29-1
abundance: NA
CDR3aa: CSVARGTEAFF

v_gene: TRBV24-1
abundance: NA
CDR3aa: CATSDDGLAGKEFF

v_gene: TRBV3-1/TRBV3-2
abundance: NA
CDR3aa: CASSQEAQEVYF

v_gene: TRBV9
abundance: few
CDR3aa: CASSSDLSGNTIYF

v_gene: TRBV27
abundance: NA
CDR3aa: CASSVLGGRGNEQYF

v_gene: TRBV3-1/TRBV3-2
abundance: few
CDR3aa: CASRRDTSYEQYF

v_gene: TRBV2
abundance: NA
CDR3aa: CASSGTDYGYTF

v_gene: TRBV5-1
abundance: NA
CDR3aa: CASRAGGGYNEQFF

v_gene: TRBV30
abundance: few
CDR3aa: CAWQLERGHVAGLHF

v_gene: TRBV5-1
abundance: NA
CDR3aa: CASSLDPSGRVYEQYF

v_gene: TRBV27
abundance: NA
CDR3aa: CASNPGLANTEAFF

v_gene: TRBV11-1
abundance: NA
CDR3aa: CASSLGLAASTDTQYF

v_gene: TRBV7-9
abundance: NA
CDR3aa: CASSPASGGATDTQYF

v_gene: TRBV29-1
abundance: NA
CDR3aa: CSVEGLPSYNEQFF

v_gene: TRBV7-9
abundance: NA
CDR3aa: CASSLEAGRGGELFF

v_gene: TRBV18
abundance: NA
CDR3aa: CASSSDRVGEAFF

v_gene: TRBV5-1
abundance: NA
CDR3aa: CASSLGLAGQETQYF

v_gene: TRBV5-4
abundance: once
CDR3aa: CASTRDKNEKLFF

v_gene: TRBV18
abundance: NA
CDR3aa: CASSPTGIDEKLFF

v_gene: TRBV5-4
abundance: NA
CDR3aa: CASSLDQGAEAFF

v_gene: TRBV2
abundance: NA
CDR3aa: CASSDRGGGMNTEAFF

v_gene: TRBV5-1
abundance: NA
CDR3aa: CASSPGLAGNTGELFF

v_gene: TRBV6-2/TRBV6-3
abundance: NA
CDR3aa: CASSRGTGDQPQHF

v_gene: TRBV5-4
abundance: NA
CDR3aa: CASSLKRDSSPLHF

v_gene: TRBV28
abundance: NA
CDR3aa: CASSSGQGAQLWNQPQHF

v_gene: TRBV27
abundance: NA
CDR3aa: CASSPRRTSGRSETQYF

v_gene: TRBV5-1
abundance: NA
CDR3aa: CASSLGQVSNQPQHF

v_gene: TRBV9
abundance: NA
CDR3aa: CASSVSSMNTEAFF

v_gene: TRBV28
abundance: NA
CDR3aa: CASSLGDREIGYTF

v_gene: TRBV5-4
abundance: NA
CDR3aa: CASSLYRGGITDTQYF

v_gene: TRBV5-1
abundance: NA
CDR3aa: CASSLEGQTYNEQFF

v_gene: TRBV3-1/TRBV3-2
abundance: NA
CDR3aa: CASSQVTMPVYGYTF

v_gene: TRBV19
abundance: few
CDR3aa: CASLNRNSNQPQHF

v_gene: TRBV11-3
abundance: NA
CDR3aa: CASSPYGVAGGSNTGELFF

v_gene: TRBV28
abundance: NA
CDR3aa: CASSSFRLAEQFF

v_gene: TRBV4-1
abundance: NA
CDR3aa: CASSQDRSKDGYTF

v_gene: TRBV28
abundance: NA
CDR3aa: CASSLTGTGGGHSYGYTF

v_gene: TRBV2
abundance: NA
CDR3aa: CASESLYSYEQYF

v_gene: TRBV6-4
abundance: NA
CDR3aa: CASSPGLGSYEQYF

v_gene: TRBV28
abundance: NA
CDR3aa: CASSSYTEAFF

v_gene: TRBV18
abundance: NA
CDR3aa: CASSPRDRTYEQYF

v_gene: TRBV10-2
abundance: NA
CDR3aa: CASSESNGGIYEQYF

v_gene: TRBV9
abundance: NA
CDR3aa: CASSENPGFSPLHF

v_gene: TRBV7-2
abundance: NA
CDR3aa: CASSLERSSYNEQFF

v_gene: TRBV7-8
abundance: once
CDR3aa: CASSHRDRATQETQYF

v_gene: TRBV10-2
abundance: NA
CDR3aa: CASSESLYQGTLSGYTF

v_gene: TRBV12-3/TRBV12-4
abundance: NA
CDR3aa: CASSVRYYEQFF